Listed here are 19 T cell receptor beta chains from one sample, sequenced in a study of T cells in women clearing cervical HPV infection. Some clones are missing from TCRdb's copy, which holds only in-frame ones; the method was immunoSEQ multiplex PCR. Here the sample table reports some 40,000 clones. Source material: blood buffy coat. The receptors were sampled from a woman between 18 and 75 years old with a cervical HPV16 infection that either progressed to CIN3+ or cleared (not recorded which).

Remarks on this clone: The read ends 3 residues early relative to the CDR3; the germline J gene fills the gap. V usage is TRBV5-1 and J usage is TRBJ2-3; TRBD2 aligns across 13 bases. CDR1 is SGHRS and CDR2 is YFSETQ in the germline V gene. The CDR3 is 15 amino acids. V was clipped by 5 bases and J by 5 bases; unmatched bases: 5. The DNA read from the CDR3 is TGCGCCAGCAGACGGACTAGCGGGGGAGGAGATACG. Amino acids: CASRRTSGGGDT. The entire CDR3 protein is CASRRTSGGGDTQYF.

For this clone: The sequenced fragment ends 3 residues before the CDR3 boundary, so the rest is inferred from the germline J gene. The chain has TRBV14 and TRBJ2-7, with TRBD1 matching 7 bases. Germline lookup yields CDR1 SGHDN and CDR2 FVKESK. The junction had 7 bases not matched to a gene; V was cut back by 4 bases and J by 1 base. CDR3 length equals 15 residues. The CDR3 sequence is CASSPQGIRSYEQYF. CDR3 DNA (partial): TGTGCCAGCAGCCCACAGGGGATCCGATCCTACGAG. The full variable domain, completed using reference TRBV14 and TRBJ2-7, is EAGVTQFPSHSVIEKGQTVTLRCDPISGHDNLYWYRRVMGKEIKFLLHFVKESKQDESGMPNNRFLAERTGGTYSTLKVQPAELEDSGVYFCASSPQGIRSYEQYFGPGTRLTVT.

In the case of this clone: The read halts 3 residues ahead of the CDR3 end, with the missing end drawn from the germline J gene. This chain joins TRBV5-1 and TRBJ1-2; TRBD1 matches 9 bases. The germline V gene has CDR1 SGHRS and CDR2 YFSETQ. This CDR3 is 15 amino acids long. The part of the CDR3 DNA that was read is TGCGCCAGCAGCTTGGCCATACAGGGGGCATCCAGC. The encoded protein is CASSLAIQGASS. The full CDR3 reads CASSLAIQGASSYTF.

CDR3 sequence: CASSHGTNYEQYF. CDR3 DNA (partial): TGCGCCAGCAGCCACGGGACTAACTACGAG. The chain joins TRBV5-1 to TRBJ2-7; 7 nucleotides align to TRBD2. The CDR3 end falls 3 residues outside the read, so it is completed with the germline J gene. This CDR3 region has 13 residues. V trimming: 4 bases; J trimming: 3 bases; junction bases outside the gene matches: 4. CDR1 and CDR2 (germline): SGHRS, YFSETQ.

With respect to this clone: From the germline J gene comes the end of the CDR3, since the read stops 3 residues before it. The rearrangement links TRBV20-1 to TRBJ2-5; possible D gene TRBD2, 6 bases. From germline, CDR1 is DFQATT and CDR2 SNEGSKA (reference sequence). CDR3 size: 13 residues. V was pared by 6 bases and J by 4 bases, with 15 bases between. The CDR3 DNA, read in part, is TGCAGTGCGCTCCTAGCGATCGGAGAGACC. It specifies CSALLAIGET. From start to end, the CDR3 is CSALLAIGETQYF.

In regard to this clone: The CDR3 goes on 3 residues after the read ends, and that part is filled in from the germline J gene. The rearrangement joins TRBV2 to TRBJ2-7; D not resolved. V lost 7 bases and J 2 bases, leaving 9 bases between the germline ends. Germline V gene data show CDR1 as SNHLY and CDR2 as FYNNEI. The CDR3 runs to 12 residues. CDR3 bases read: TGTGCCAGCAAAAGAGACACCTACGAG. Translating gives CASKRDTYE. The whole CDR3 region reads CASKRDTYEQYF.

As to this clone: Read coverage stops 3 residues before the CDR3 terminus; the germline J gene supplies the remainder. V is TRBV19 and J is TRBJ1-1; D ambiguous. The CDR3 totals 12 residues. Germline-derived CDR1 and CDR2 are LNHDA and SQIVND (reference sequence). V shed 0 bases and J shed 7 bases, with 6 bases lying between them. The CDR3 loop reads CASSIDQFEAFF. The sequenced CDR3 bases are TGTGCCAGTAGTATAGATCAGTTTGAA. The full variable domain, in which reference TRBV19 and TRBJ1-1 provide the parts outside the CDR3, is DGGITQSPKYLFRKEGQNVTLSCEQNLNHDAMYWYRQDPGQGLRLIYYSQIVNDFQKGDIAEGYSVSREKKESFPLTVTSAQKNPTAFYLCASSIDQFEAFFGQGTRLTVV.

As concerns this clone: The CDR3 extends 3 residues past the end of the read, so its final part is completed from the germline J gene. The chain is built from TRBV5-1 and TRBJ1-3; 7 bases line up with TRBD1. The germline CDR1 and CDR2 sequences are SGHRS and YFSETQ. This CDR3 contains 13 residues. V lost 4 bases, J lost 4 bases, and 2 bases stayed unmatched. CDR3 bases read: TGCGCCAGCAGCCTACAGGGGGGAAACACC. Residues: CASSLQGGNT. The CDR3 reads in full as CASSLQGGNTIYF. The variable domain in full, completed from reference TRBV5-1 and TRBJ1-3, reads KAGVTQTPRYLIKTRGQQVTLSCSPISGHRSVSWYQQTPGQGLQFLFEYFSETQRNKGNFPGRFSGRQFSNSRSEMNVSTLELGDSALYLCASSLQGGNTIYFGEGSWLTVV.

Of note for this clone: The read stops 3 residues short of the end of the CDR3; the missing end is completed from the germline J gene. The chain uses TRBV14 and TRBJ2-3; TRBD2 matches 13 bases. From germline, CDR1 is SGHDN and CDR2 FVKESK. The CDR3 has 16 amino acids. The sequenced CDR3 bases are TGTGCCAGCAGCCACCTACTAGCGGGAGGGCAGGAGACG. Amino acids: CASSHLLAGGQET. The complete CDR3 protein is CASSHLLAGGQETQYF.

For this clone: The sequenced fragment ends 3 residues before the CDR3 boundary, so the rest is inferred from the germline J gene. V is TRBV7-2 and J is TRBJ1-5; TRBD1 aligns across 8 bases. CDR1 is SGHTA, CDR2 FQGNSA, per germline. The CDR3 runs 14 residues. With V trimmed by 5 bases and J by 7 bases, 7 bases remained unmatched. The CDR3 region is CASSHRGGKQPQHF. The covered CDR3 bases are TGTGCCAGCAGCCACAGGGGGGGGAAGCAGCCC.

As concerns this clone: Sequencing ends 3 residues short of the CDR3 end; the germline J gene provides the rest. The gene calls are TRBV30 and TRBJ2-3; D may be TRBD1 (6 bases). This CDR3 comprises 13 residues. Per the germline V gene, CDR1 is GTSNPN and CDR2 is SVGIG (reference sequence). CDR3 DNA, as far as it was read: TGTGCCTGGGGGGGCTGGGGCGGTCAGCCG. Translating gives CAWGGWGGQP. The CDR3 in full is CAWGGWGGQPQYF.

Turning to this clone: The read stops 3 residues short of the end of the CDR3; the missing end is completed from the germline J gene. This chain uses TRBV20-1 with TRBJ2-3, with 8 nucleotides matching TRBD2. The ends lost 5 bases at V and 3 bases at J; junction bases unmatched: 7. CDR1 and CDR2 from the germline V gene are DFQATT and SNEGSKA (reference sequence). The CDR3 loop spans 14 amino acids. This chain's CDR3 is CSAGSGSRTDTQYF. The sequenced part of the CDR3 DNA is TGCAGTGCTGGGAGCGGGAGTCGGACAGATACG.

Turning to this clone: The read is 3 residues too short to cover the CDR3 end, so that end is filled in from the germline J gene. The genes are TRBV7-6 and TRBJ1-1; 7 bases are a match to TRBD1. The CDR3 sequence is 16 residues long. The V gene's germline CDR1 is SGHVS and CDR2 FNYEAQ. The trim removed 3 bases at V and 5 bases at J, leaving 12 bases unmatched. The CDR3 loop is CASSLPEDRSGTEAFF. The part of the CDR3 DNA that was read is TGTGCCAGCAGCTTGCCCGAGGACAGGTCAGGGACTGAA.

Worth noting for this clone: Read data end 3 residues before the CDR3 end; the end is taken from the germline J gene. Other DNA sequences in the same sample also yield this CDR3. The chain employs TRBV7-6 and TRBJ2-2, with TRBD2 identical over 7 bases. V lost 1 base to trimming and J lost 6 bases; unmatched junction nucleotides: 5. Germline V CDR1 and CDR2: SGHVS, FNYEAQ. This CDR3 is built from 15 residues. Incomplete CDR3 DNA: TGTGCCAGCAGCTTAGGGACTAGTGGGTCCGGGGAG. The encoded protein is CASSLGTSGSGE. The CDR3 in full is CASSLGTSGSGELFF.

Details on this clone: The CDR3 end is not reached by the read, which stops 3 residues before it; the germline J gene fills it in. The chain couples TRBV14 to TRBJ1-1; TRBD1 might be the D (6 bases). The CDR3 loop spans 12 amino acids. Germline-derived CDR1 and CDR2 are SGHDN and FVKESK. V gave up 6 bases and J gave up 7 bases, with 12 bases separating them. The sequenced part of the CDR3 DNA is TGTGCCAGCAGTTGGGGCAGGGGTGAA. Its translation: CASSWGRGE. The full CDR3 protein is CASSWGRGEAFF.

As for this clone: With the read ending 3 residues before the CDR3 end, the germline J gene is used to fill in that end. The chain uses TRBV20-1 and TRBJ1-1; 8 bases are shared with TRBD1. Germline V gives CDR1 DFQATT, CDR2 SNEGSKA (reference sequence). The trim removed 4 bases at V and 2 bases at J, leaving 12 bases unmatched. The CDR3 extends over 16 amino acids. CDR3 DNA, as far as it was read: TGCAGTGCTACCTTCCGGACAGGGAGCATTAACACTGAA. Translated, it gives CSATFRTGSINTE. The whole CDR3 region reads CSATFRTGSINTEAFF.

Note on this clone: The read ends 3 residues before the CDR3 terminus; that terminus is restored from the germline J gene. The J gene is TRBJ2-7, the V gene TRBV20-1, with D perhaps TRBD2 (7 bases). Looked up from germline, CDR1 is DFQATT and CDR2 is SNEGSKA (reference sequence). With 0 bases removed from V and 2 bases from J, the gap between germline ends came to 20 bases. There are 17 residues in the CDR3. The CDR3 here is CSARDWQGGGPTYEQYF. Partial CDR3 DNA: TGCAGTGCTAGAGACTGGCAAGGCGGGGGCCCTACCTACGAG.

Turning to this clone: Read sequence stops 3 residues before the CDR3 end, and the germline J gene provides the missing end. J is TRBJ2-3 and V is TRBV20-1; TRBD2 matches at 15 bases. CDR3 size: 17 residues. Germline V gene data show CDR1 as DFQATT and CDR2 as SNEGSKA (reference sequence). The ends lost 0 bases at V and 6 bases at J; junction bases unmatched: 7. The CDR3 sequence is CSARDEGLAGGGDTQYF. The CDR3 DNA, read in part, is TGCAGTGCTAGAGATGAGGGACTAGCGGGGGGAGGGGATACG.

The CDR3 loop reads CASSLGTRGNEQFF. CDR3 bases read: TGTGCCAGCAGCTTGGGGACCAGGGGTAATGAG. The V and J genes are TRBV5-6 and TRBJ2-1, with D perhaps matching TRBD1 (6 bases). The read terminates 3 residues ahead of where the CDR3 ends, so the germline J gene completes it. Germline V CDR1 and CDR2: SGHDT, YYEEEE. Trimming left V 0 bases short and J 7 bases short, with 11 bases between. The CDR3 loop spans 14 amino acids. Looking up the rest from reference TRBV5-6 and TRBJ2-1 gives the full variable domain: DAGVTQSPTHLIKTRGQQVTLRCSPKSGHDTVSWYQQALGQGPQFIFQYYEEEERQRGNFPDRFSGHQFPNYSSELNVNALLLGDSALYLCASSLGTRGNEQFFGPGTRLTVL.